This entry describes one T cell receptor beta chain. The data are from a study of blood T cell repertoires in COVID-19. At the level of the study: The United States, Italy and Spain were the sources of the acute and convalescent COVID-19 samples. Sample material is recorded as cDNA or gDNA derived from T cells, B-cell-depleted T cells, or PBMCs.

Data came from immunoSEQ multiplex PCR; TCRdb stores just in-frame clones and leaves some out. The table has approximately 200,000 clones, approximately 84% seen once. The V gene's germline CDR1 is MNHEY and CDR2 SVGAGI. The CDR3 is 16 residues long. The trim removed 0 bases at V and 7 bases at J, leaving 5 bases unmatched. The TCR comes from a man in his fifties who had recovered from COVID-19. This chain joins TRBV6-5 and TRBJ1-6; 8 bases map to TRBD1. The sequencing sample was made of peripheral blood. CDR3 residues: CASSYSTRTGNSPLHF. Here the CDR3 DNA reads TGTGCCAGCAGTTACTCGACACGGACAGGGAATTCACCCCTCCACTTT.